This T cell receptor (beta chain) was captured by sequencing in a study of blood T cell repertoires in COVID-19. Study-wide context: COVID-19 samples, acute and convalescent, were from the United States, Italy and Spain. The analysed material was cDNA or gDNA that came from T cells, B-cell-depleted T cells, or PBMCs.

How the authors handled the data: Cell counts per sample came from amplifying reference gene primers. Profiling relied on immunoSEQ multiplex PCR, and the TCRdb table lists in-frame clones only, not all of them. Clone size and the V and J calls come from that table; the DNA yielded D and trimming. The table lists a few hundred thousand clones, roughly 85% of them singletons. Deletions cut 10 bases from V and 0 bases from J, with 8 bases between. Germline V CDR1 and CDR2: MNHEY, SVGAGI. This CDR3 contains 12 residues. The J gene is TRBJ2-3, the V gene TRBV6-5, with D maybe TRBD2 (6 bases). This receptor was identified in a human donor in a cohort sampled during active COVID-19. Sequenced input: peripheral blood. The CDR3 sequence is CATGTSTDTQYF. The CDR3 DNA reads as TGTGCCACGGGGACTAGCACAGATACGCAGTATTTT.